This T cell receptor beta chain was identified during a study of cytomegalovirus exposure and HLA in healthy donors. Looking at the study overall: The early release's HLA-typed donors yielded approximately 85 million unique TCRs.

Primers for the PCR totalled 60 Vbeta and 13 Jbeta. Repertoires were generated with immunoSEQ multiplex PCR, while TCRdb's copy carries only in-frame clones and drops some. The sample holds under 250,000 clones, roughly 79% seen once. The receptor's source is a young man in good health and CMV-seronegative. The sequencing input was PBMCs.

The DNA of the CDR3 is TGCGCCAGCAGCCAAGTGGGAGTCTACAATGAGCAGTTCTTC. This encodes CASSQVGVYNEQFF. The chain employs TRBV4-1 and TRBJ2-1; D may be TRBD2 (5 bases). The CDR3 sequence is 14 residues long. Trimming left V 1 base short and J 3 bases short, with 7 bases between. The V gene's germline CDR1 is MGHRA and CDR2 YSYEKL.